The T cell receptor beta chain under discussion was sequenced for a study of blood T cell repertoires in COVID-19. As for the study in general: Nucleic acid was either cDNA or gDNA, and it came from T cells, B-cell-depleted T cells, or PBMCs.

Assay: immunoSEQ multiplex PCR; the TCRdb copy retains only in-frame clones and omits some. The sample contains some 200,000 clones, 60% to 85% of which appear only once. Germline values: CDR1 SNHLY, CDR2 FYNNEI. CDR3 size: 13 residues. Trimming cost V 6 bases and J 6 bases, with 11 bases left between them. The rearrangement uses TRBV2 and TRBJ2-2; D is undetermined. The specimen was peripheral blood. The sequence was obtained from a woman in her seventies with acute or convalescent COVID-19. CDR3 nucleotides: TGTGCCAGCAGGGTTTCTGAGTCCGGGGAGCTGTTTTTT. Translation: CASRVSESGELFF.